This T cell receptor (beta chain) was sequenced for a study of CD8 T cells in ankylosing spondylitis. Germline CDR1 is SGHRS and CDR2 is YFSETQ. This CDR3 region has 13 residues. V dropped 1 base and J dropped 9; count of bases not matched to a gene: 3. A remark on this clonotype: What it recognizes is unknown.

General study findings and limits: Within ankylosing spondylitis blood, a TCR beta motif made up of several highly homologous variants appeared to be characteristic.

TCRdb independently ran MiXCR on the 5' RACE reads; one entry per CDR3 protein. The sample records about 840,000 distinct CDR3 sequences, about 10% being singletons. This TCR was sampled from a male donor with ankylosing spondylitis. Material for sequencing was blood, either unsorted or a sorted T cell fraction (not recorded which). The chain is built from TRBV5-1 and TRBJ2-2, with 7 bases lining up with TRBD1. The CDR3 DNA follows: TGCGCCAGCAGCTTGTTGAGGGGGCGGGAGCTGTTTTTT. Its protein product is CASSLLRGRELFF.